What follows are 27 T cell receptor beta chains derived from one specimen sequenced in a study of T cell responses to AZD1222 COVID-19 vaccine. The table came from immunoSEQ multiplex PCR; TCRdb's copy has only in-frame clones and leaves some out. Here the sample spans 150,000 to 200,000 clones, 85% to 90% being singletons. Sequenced material: peripheral blood, taken on day 0 of AZD1222 vaccination. These receptors were taken from an adult in good health.

This chain's CDR3 is CASLRLRDSYNSPLHF. The CDR3 bases are TGTGCCAGCCTTCGGTTGAGGGACTCCTATAATTCACCCCTCCACTTT. The V call is TRBV2, the J call TRBJ1-6, with D unclear. The CDR3 is 16 residues long. The germline V gene encodes CDR1 SNHLY and CDR2 FYNNEI. The V end was cut by 8 bases, the J end by 0 bases, with 14 bases between.

The CDR3 DNA sequence: TGCAGTGCTAGTATGACAGGGGATGGCAATCAGCCCCAGCATTTT. It codes for CSASMTGDGNQPQHF. This rearrangement joins TRBV20-1 to TRBJ1-5; TRBD1 matches 8 bases. With 3 bases clipped from V and 2 bases from J, the junction kept 6 bases outside the gene matches. Germline CDR1 DFQATT, CDR2 SNEGSKA (reference sequence). There are 15 residues in the CDR3.

The chain is built from TRBV28 and TRBJ1-1; the D gene is possibly TRBD1 (5 bases). Trimming pared 11 bases from V and 1 base from J, leaving 8 bases between. CDR1 and CDR2 (germline): MDHEN, SYDVKM. This CDR3 comprises 11 residues. The CDR3 nucleotides are TGTGCCCTTGGGGGGAACACTGAAGCTTTCTTT. It encodes CALGGNTEAFF.

This chain links TRBV5-1 with TRBJ1-1; maybe TRBD1 (6 bases). The ends were cut back, 4 bases at V and 4 bases at J, with 17 bases in the middle. Germline V gene lookup returns CDR1 SGHRS and CDR2 YFSETQ. This CDR3 comprises 15 residues. The CDR3 DNA follows: TGCGCCAGCAGCGTTGGGCAGGGGATTGGCACTGAAGCTTTCTTT. Translating it yields CASSVGQGIGTEAFF.

The chain couples TRBV6-2 or TRBV6-3 to TRBJ2-2; D is perhaps TRBD2 (6 bases). This CDR3 is built from 12 residues. The V gene lost 5 bases and the J gene lost 8 bases, with 9 bases spanning the gap. The V gene's germline CDR1 is MNHEY and CDR2 SVGEGT. CDR3 loop: CASSRDLGELFF. CDR3 DNA: TGTGCCAGCAGTAGGGACTTGGGGGAGCTGTTTTTT.

The V and J genes are TRBV7-9 and TRBJ2-5; TRBD2 matches 12 bases. With 4 bases clipped from V and 5 bases from J, the junction kept 5 bases outside the gene matches. There are 15 residues in the CDR3. CDR1 SEHNR and CDR2 FQNEAQ come from the germline V gene (reference sequence). CDR3 bases: TGTGCCAGCAGCTCCACTAGCGGGGGGCTGGAGACCCAGTACTTC. This gives the protein CASSSTSGGLETQYF.

The chain employs TRBV19 and TRBJ2-4; 8 positions agree with TRBD1. CDR3 size: 15 residues. The V gene's germline CDR1 is LNHDA and CDR2 SQIVND (reference sequence). The junction had 9 bases not matched to a gene; V was cut back by 5 bases and J by 6 bases. The CDR3 nucleotides read TGTGCCAGTAGTGATTGGACAGGGAAGGGAAACATTCAGTACTTC. Translating it yields CASSDWTGKGNIQYF.

The V call is TRBV10-2, the J call TRBJ1-1, with D tentatively TRBD1 (6 bases). V was pared by 6 bases and J by 3 bases, with 14 bases between. The CDR3 runs to 14 residues. CDR1 is WSHSY and CDR2 is SAAADI in the germline V gene. Here the CDR3 DNA reads TGCGCCAGCAGACCCCAGGGGCGGGACACTGAAGCTTTCTTT. Amino acids: CASRPQGRDTEAFF.

The chain employs TRBV20-1 and TRBJ1-4; 7 nucleotides match TRBD1. Germline V gene lookup returns CDR1 DFQATT and CDR2 SNEGSKA (reference sequence). This CDR3 is built from 10 residues. V was pared by 7 bases and J by 11 bases, with 4 bases of the junction left unmatched. The CDR3 sequence: CSVPQGKLFF. The CDR3 DNA reads as TGCAGTGTCCCACAGGGGAAACTGTTTTTT.

This chain connects TRBV7-9 to TRBJ2-3, with 7 bases identical to TRBD2. V trimming: 5 bases; J trimming: 6 bases; junction bases outside the gene matches: 11. The CDR3 spans 15 residues. CDR1 SEHNR and CDR2 FQNEAQ come from the germline V gene (reference sequence). The CDR3 loop is CASSPAGVVGDTQYF. The CDR3 DNA sequence: TGTGCCAGCAGCCCCGCGGGGGTGGTTGGGGATACGCAGTATTTT.

The chain recombines TRBV9 with TRBJ2-5; 7 nucleotides agree with TRBD1. The V segment lost 0 bases and the J segment 4 bases; nucleotides outside the gene matches: 6. Germline V gives CDR1 SGDLS, CDR2 YYNGEE. This CDR3 contains 15 residues. CDR3 residues: CASSVAGTVRETQYF. CDR3 in DNA: TGTGCCAGCAGCGTAGCCGGGACAGTTCGAGAGACCCAGTACTTC.

The rearrangement joins TRBV5-1 to TRBJ1-4; D remains ambiguous. The germline CDR1 and CDR2 sequences are SGHRS and YFSETQ. The CDR3 length is 17 residues. Trimming shortened V by 4 bases and J by 0 bases, and 16 bases separated the two germline ends. The CDR3 spells CASSPDGGIATNEKLFF. In nucleotides, the CDR3 is TGCGCCAGCAGCCCCGACGGCGGAATTGCAACTAATGAAAAACTGTTTTTT.

This rearrangement joins TRBV4-3 to TRBJ2-2; no clear D. Trimming shortened V by 1 base and J by 7 bases, and 7 bases separated the two germline ends. CDR1 and CDR2 from the germline V gene are LGHNA and YSLEER. The CDR3 spans 13 residues. CDR3 DNA sequence: TGCGCCAGCAGCCAAGGGCCCAACGGGGAGCTGTTTTTT. Translating gives CASSQGPNGELFF.

The chain employs TRBV24-1 and TRBJ2-7; D assignment may be TRBD1 or TRBD2 (5 bases each). Germline CDR1 and CDR2: KGHDR and SFDVKD. The germline V and J ends were trimmed by 3 bases and 2 bases, with 10 bases remaining between them. The CDR3 length is 14 residues. The CDR3 bases are TGTGCCACCAGTGATCCCGGGACCACCTACGAGCAGTACTTC. Amino acids: CATSDPGTTYEQYF.

The rearrangement joins TRBV7-6 to TRBJ2-2; TRBD2 agrees at 15 bases. The CDR3 is made up of 17 amino acids. CDR1 is SGHVS, CDR2 FNYEAQ, per germline. Germline trimming cut 8 bases from V and 1 base from J; bases unmatched to any gene: 5. Here the CDR3 reads CASGGLAGGLNTGELFF. CDR3 coding DNA: TGTGCCAGCGGGGGACTAGCGGGAGGTTTGAACACCGGGGAGCTGTTTTTT. The variable domain in full, with the rest retrieved from reference TRBV7-6 and TRBJ2-2, is GAGVSQSPRYKVTKRGQDVALRCDPISGHVSLYWYRQALGQGPEFLTYFNYEAQQDKSGLPNDRFSAERPEGSISTLTIQRTEQRDSAMYRCASGGLAGGLNTGELFFGEGSRLTVL.

There are a few counts of this clone. V gene TRBV6-5 combines with J gene TRBJ1-6, with 7 bases lining up with TRBD1. The germline CDR1 and CDR2 sequences are MNHEY and SVGAGI. The CDR3 is made up of 15 amino acids. The junction had 5 bases not matched to a gene; V was cut back by 2 bases and J by 7 bases. The CDR3: CASSYLPGQNSPLHF. Written as DNA, the CDR3 is TGTGCCAGCAGTTACCTCCCGGGACAGAATTCACCCCTCCACTTT.

This chain connects TRBV6-5 to TRBJ1-4; D is unclear. CDR3 length equals 15 residues. Per the germline V gene, CDR1 is MNHEY and CDR2 is SVGAGI. Trimming took 0 bases from V and 7 from J, leaving 12 bases between them. The CDR3 DNA sequence: TGTGCCAGCAGTTACTCGACATTTACCGGTGAAAAACTGTTTTTT. This gives the protein CASSYSTFTGEKLFF.

V usage is TRBV30 and J usage is TRBJ2-2; 7 nucleotides line up with TRBD2. The CDR3 spans 14 residues. CDR1 GTSNPN and CDR2 SVGIG come from the germline V gene (reference sequence). The junction had 7 bases not matched to a gene; V was cut back by 5 bases and J by 4 bases. CDR3 DNA sequence: TGTGCCTGGGGGGACTATCCAACCACCGGGGAGCTGTTTTTT. Translating it yields CAWGDYPTTGELFF.

V is TRBV5-8 and J is TRBJ2-5; tentatively, D is TRBD1 (5 bases). Trimming took 0 bases from V and 4 from J, leaving 13 bases between them. Germline V CDR1 and CDR2: SGHTS, YDEGEE. This CDR3 is built from 15 residues. The CDR3 sequence is CASSLGRAPPETQYF. In DNA, the CDR3 is TGTGCCAGCAGCTTGGGCAGGGCCCCCCCAGAGACCCAGTACTTC. The complete variable domain, with remaining parts taken from reference TRBV5-8 and TRBJ2-5, reads EAGVTQSPTHLIKTRGQQATLRCSPISGHTSVYWYQQALGLGLQFLLWYDEGEERNRGNFPPRFSGRQFPNYSSELNVNALELEDSALYLCASSLGRAPPETQYFGPGTRLLVL.

This rearrangement joins TRBV4-2 to TRBJ1-5, with 10 positions matching TRBD1. The V segment lost 3 bases and the J segment 6 bases; nucleotides outside the gene matches: 2. This CDR3 comprises 14 residues. Germline values: CDR1 LGHNA, CDR2 YNFKEQ. As DNA, the CDR3 is TGTGCCAGCAGCCAGACAGGGGGCGGTCAGCCCCAGCATTTT. It is translated as CASSQTGGGQPQHF.

The V and J genes are TRBV12-2 and TRBJ2-7; the table's TRBD1 call for D was not verified on the DNA. TRBV12-2 is reported as a pseudogene. This CDR3 spans 18 amino acids. CDR3 DNA sequence: TGTGCAAGTCGCTCACGGCGAGTCGGGACAGGTTTGTACCACGAGCAGTACTTC. This sequence encodes CASRSRRVGTGLYHEQYF.

The rearrangement uses TRBV19 and TRBJ2-6, with D perhaps matching TRBD1 (6 bases). Deletions cut 6 bases from V and 0 bases from J, with 18 bases between. This CDR3 has 18 residues. CDR1 and CDR2 (germline): LNHDA, SQIVND (reference sequence). The CDR3 is CASRLVAGANSGANVLTF. In nucleotides, the CDR3 is TGTGCCAGTAGATTGGTGGCAGGGGCAAACTCTGGGGCCAACGTCCTGACTTTC.

The rearrangement joins TRBV29-1 to TRBJ2-2; no definite D call. The V and J ends lost 4 bases and 4 bases respectively, with 10 bases between them. There are 13 residues in the CDR3. Germline V CDR1 and CDR2: SQVTM, ANQGSEA. The CDR3 bases are TGCAGCGTTGCGGCGACTCGCACCGGGGAGCTGTTTTTT. Amino acid sequence: CSVAATRTGELFF.

This chain connects TRBV29-1 to TRBJ2-7; 7 nucleotides line up with TRBD2. The junction had 8 bases not matched to a gene; V was cut back by 3 bases and J by 3 bases. Germline V lookup: CDR1 SQVTM, CDR2 ANQGSEA. This CDR3 has 14 residues. CDR3 coding DNA: TGCAGCGTTGAGGGGGGGAGAAATGGCTACGAGCAGTACTTC. Protein sequence: CSVEGGRNGYEQYF.

This clone was seen only once. At one of its ends the junction is not consistent with the germline gene, which may arise from a read error. The chain joins TRBV7-9 to TRBJ1-4, with D tentatively TRBD1 (6 bases). There are 15 residues in the CDR3. Per the germline V gene, CDR1 is SEHNR and CDR2 is FQNEAQ (reference sequence). The CDR3 DNA sequence: TGTGCCAGCAGCTTAAAACAGGGAGGCTGGGAAAAACTGTCTTTT. This translates into CASSLKQGGWEKLSF.

The chain couples TRBV27 to TRBJ2-2; maybe TRBD2 (5 bases). The germline V gene encodes CDR1 MNHEY and CDR2 SMNVEV (reference sequence). The CDR3 sequence is 13 residues long. V was cut by 5 bases and J by 9 bases, with 13 bases left in between. In nucleotides, the CDR3 is TGTGCCAGCAGTACCGGACTGCCCCGGGAGCTGTTTTTT. Amino acids: CASSTGLPRELFF.

J is TRBJ2-3 and V is TRBV3-1 (or the pseudogene TRBV3-2); D gene unclear. Between the trimmed V and J ends, which lost 2 bases and 4 bases, there was a span of 13 bases. CDR1 and CDR2 from the germline V gene are LGHDT and YNNKEL (reference sequence). CDR3 length: 15 residues. The CDR3 reads CASSQRNRRADTQYF. The CDR3 bases are TGTGCCAGCAGCCAACGGAACCGACGCGCAGATACGCAGTATTTT.